This T cell receptor (beta chain) was recorded in a study of neurological immune-mediated disorders. Points from the study as a whole: None of the CDR3 amino acid sequences of expanded clones recurred across subjects, suggesting private repertoires in all groups.

From germline, CDR1 is SGHRS and CDR2 YFSETQ. The CDR3 is 14 amino acids. Trimming at V came to 4 bases and at J to 6 bases, leaving 10 bases not matched to a gene. The controls, all healthy individuals, were blood bank volunteers in Maryland, USA. The cDNA was produced through 5'RACE with 10-nucleotide random UMIs. Each CDR3 protein is one row after TCRdb ran MiXCR on the 5' RACE reads. The sample contains some 79,000 distinct CDR3 sequences, around an eighth of which appear only once. This clonotype was counted at least ten times. Its specificity is not known. This TCR was recovered from a woman aged 45-59 years in good health. Material: PBMCs. This chain connects TRBV5-1 to TRBJ2-7, with 7 nucleotides matching TRBD2. The CDR3 nucleotides are TGCGCCAGCAGCCCTGGGGGGGTGAAAGGCGAGCAGTACTTC. It translates to CASSPGGVKGEQYF.